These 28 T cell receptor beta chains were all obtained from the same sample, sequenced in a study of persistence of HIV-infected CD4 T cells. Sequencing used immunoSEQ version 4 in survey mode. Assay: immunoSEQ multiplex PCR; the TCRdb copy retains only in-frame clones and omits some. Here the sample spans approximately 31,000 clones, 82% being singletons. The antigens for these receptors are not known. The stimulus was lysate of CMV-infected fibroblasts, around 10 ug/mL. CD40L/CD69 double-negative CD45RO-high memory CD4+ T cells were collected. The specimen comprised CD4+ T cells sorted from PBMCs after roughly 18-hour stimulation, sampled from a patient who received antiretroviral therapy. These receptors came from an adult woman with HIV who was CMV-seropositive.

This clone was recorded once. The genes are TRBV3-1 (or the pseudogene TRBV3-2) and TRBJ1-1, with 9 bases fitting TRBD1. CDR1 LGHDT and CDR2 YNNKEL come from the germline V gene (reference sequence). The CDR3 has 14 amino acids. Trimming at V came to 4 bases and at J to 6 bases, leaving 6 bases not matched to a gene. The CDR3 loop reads CASSPQWTGAEAFF. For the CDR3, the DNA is TGTGCCAGCAGCCCCCAGTGGACAGGGGCTGAAGCTTTCTTT.

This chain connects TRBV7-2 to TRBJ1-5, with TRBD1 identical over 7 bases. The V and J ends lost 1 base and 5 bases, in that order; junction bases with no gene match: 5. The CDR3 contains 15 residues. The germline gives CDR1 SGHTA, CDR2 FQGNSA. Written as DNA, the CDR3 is TGTGCCAGCAGCTTAGAGGGGGCACGGGATCAGCCCCAGCATTTT. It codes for CASSLEGARDQPQHF.

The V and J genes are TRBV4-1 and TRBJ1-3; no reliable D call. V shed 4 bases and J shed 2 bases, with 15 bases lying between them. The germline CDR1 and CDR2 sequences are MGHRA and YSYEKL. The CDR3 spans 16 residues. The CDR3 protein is CASSLGNFNPGNTIYF. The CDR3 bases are TGCGCCAGCAGCCTTGGAAACTTTAACCCTGGAAACACCATATATTTT.

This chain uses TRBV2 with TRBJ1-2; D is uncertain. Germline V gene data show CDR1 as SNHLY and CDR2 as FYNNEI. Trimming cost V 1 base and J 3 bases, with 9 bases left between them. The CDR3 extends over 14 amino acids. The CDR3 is CASSEGGVHYGYTF. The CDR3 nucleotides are TGTGCCAGCAGTGAAGGAGGAGTGCACTATGGCTACACCTTC. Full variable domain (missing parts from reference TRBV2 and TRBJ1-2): EPEVTQTPSHQVTQMGQEVILRCVPISNHLYFYWYRQILGQKVEFLVSFYNNEISEKSEIFDDQFSVERPDGSNFTLKIRSTKLEDSAMYFCASSEGGVHYGYTFGSGTRLTVV.

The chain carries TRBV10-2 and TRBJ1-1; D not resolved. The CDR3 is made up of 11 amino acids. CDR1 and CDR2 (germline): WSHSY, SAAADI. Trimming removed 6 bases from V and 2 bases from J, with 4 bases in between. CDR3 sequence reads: CASSLNTEAFF. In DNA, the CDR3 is TGCGCCAGCAGCCTTAACACTGAAGCTTTCTTT.

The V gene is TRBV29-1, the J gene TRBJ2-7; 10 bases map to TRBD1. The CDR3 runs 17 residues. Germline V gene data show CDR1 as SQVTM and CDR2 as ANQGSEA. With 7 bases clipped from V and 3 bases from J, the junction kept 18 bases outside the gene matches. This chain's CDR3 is CSAAGTGDALGFYEQYF. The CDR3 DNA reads TGCAGCGCCGCCGGGACAGGGGACGCTCTAGGTTTCTACGAGCAGTACTTC.

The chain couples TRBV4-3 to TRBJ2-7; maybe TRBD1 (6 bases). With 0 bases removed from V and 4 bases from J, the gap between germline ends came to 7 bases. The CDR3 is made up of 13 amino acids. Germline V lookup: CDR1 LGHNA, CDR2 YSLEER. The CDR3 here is CASSQEGGYEQYF. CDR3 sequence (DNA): TGCGCCAGCAGCCAAGAAGGGGGTTACGAGCAGTACTTC.

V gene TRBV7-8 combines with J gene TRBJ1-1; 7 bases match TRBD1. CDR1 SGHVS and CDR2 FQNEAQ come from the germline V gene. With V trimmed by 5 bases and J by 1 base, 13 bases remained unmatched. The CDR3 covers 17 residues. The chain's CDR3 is CASSPNNRGIGNTEAFF. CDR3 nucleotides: TGTGCCAGCAGCCCTAACAACAGGGGAATTGGGAACACTGAAGCTTTCTTT.

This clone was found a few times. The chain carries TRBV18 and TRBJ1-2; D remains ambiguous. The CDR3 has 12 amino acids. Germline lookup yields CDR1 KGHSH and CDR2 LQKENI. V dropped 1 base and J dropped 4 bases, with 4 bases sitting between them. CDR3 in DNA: TGTGCCAGCTCACCACACAGCTATGGCTACACCTTC. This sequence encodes CASSPHSYGYTF.

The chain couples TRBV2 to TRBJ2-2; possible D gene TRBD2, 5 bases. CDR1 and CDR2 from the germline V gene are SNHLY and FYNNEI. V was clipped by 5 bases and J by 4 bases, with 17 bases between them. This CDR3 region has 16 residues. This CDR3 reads CASSPGIYKGTGELFF. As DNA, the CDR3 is TGTGCCAGCAGTCCCGGGATCTACAAGGGCACCGGGGAGCTGTTTTTT.

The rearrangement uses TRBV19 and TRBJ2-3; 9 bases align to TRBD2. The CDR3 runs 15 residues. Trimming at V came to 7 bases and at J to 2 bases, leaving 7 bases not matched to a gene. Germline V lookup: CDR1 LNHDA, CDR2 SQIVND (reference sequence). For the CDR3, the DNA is TGTGCCAGTAAGGTAGCGGGGGCCCACACAGATACGCAGTATTTT. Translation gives CASKVAGAHTDTQYF.

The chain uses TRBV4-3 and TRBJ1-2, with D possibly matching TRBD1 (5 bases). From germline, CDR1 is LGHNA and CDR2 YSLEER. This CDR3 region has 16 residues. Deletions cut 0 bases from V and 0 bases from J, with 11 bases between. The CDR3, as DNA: TGCGCCAGCAGCCAAGATTCGACAGCAACTAACTATGGCTACACCTTC. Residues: CASSQDSTATNYGYTF.

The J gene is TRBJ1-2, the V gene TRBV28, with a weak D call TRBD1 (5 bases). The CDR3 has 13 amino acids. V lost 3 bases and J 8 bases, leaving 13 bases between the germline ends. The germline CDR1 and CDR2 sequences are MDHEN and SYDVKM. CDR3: CASSFLGVSGYTF. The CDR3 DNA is TGTGCCAGCAGTTTTTTAGGGGTGAGCGGCTACACCTTC.

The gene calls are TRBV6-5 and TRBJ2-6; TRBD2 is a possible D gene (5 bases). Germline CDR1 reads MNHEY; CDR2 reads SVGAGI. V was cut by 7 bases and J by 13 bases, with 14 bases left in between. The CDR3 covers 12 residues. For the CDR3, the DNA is TGTGCCAGCACAGTACAGAGGGAGGTCCTGACTTTC. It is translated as CASTVQREVLTF.

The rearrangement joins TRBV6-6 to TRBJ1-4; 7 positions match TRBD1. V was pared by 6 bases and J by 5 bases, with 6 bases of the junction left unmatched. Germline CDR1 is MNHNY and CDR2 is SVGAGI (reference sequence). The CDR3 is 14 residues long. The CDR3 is CASSTDRDNEKLFF. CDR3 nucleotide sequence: TGTGCCAGCAGCACAGACAGGGACAATGAAAAACTGTTTTTT.

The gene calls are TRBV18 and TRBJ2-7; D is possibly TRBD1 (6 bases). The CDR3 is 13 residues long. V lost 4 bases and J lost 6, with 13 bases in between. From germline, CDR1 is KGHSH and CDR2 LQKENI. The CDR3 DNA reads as TGTGCCAGCTCACTAGACAGGAATTCCGAGCAGTACTTC. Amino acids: CASSLDRNSEQYF.

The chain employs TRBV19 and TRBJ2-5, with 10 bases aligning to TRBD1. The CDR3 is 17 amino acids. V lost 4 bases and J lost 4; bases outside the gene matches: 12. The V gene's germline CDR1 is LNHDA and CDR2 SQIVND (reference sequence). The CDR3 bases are TGTGCCAGTAGTAATACCGCTCGACAGGGGGCAGGAGAGACCCAGTACTTC. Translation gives CASSNTARQGAGETQYF.

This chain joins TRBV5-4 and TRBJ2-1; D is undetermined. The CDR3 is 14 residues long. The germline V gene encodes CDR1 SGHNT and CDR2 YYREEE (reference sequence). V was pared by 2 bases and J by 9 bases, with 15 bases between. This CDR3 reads CASSFSFLSGEQFF. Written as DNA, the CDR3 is TGTGCCAGCAGCTTCAGTTTTCTCTCGGGTGAGCAGTTCTTC.

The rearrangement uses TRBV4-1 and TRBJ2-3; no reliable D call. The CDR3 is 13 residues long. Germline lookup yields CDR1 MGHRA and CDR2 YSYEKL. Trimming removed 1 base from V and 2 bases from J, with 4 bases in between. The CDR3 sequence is CASSQGLTDTQYF. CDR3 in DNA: TGCGCCAGCAGCCAAGGCCTCACAGATACGCAGTATTTT.

This CDR3 is CARSLSGPTKDGHTDTQYF. Written as DNA, the CDR3 is TGTGCCAGAAGCTTGTCCGGGCCCACCAAGGATGGGCACACAGATACGCAGTATTTT. The chain joins TRBV5-3 to TRBJ2-3; D remains ambiguous. TRBV5-3 is an ORF, with its function uncertain. V lost 1 base to trimming and J lost 2 bases, with 23 bases between them. This CDR3 has 19 amino acids.

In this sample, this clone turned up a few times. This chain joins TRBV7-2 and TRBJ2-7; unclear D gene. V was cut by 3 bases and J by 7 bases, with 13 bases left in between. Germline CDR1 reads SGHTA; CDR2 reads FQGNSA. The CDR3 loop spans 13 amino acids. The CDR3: CASSLGSLGEQYF. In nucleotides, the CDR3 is TGTGCCAGCAGCTTGGGCAGTCTGGGGGAGCAGTACTTC. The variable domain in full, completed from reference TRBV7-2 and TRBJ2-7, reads GAGVSQSPSNKVTEKGKDVELRCDPISGHTALYWYRQSLGQGLEFLIYFQGNSAPDKSGLPSDRFSAERTGGSVSTLTIQRTQQEDSAVYLCASSLGSLGEQYFGPGTRLTVT.

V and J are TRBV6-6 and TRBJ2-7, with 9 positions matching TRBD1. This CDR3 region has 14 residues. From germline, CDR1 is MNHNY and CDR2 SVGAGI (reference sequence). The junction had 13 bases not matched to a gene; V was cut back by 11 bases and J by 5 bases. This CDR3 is CAAKRGQGENEQYF. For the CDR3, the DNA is TGTGCCGCGAAACGGGGACAGGGAGAAAACGAGCAGTACTTC.

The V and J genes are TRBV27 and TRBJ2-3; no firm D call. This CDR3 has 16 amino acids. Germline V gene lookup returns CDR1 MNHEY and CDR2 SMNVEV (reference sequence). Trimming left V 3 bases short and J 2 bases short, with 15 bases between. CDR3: CASSFRSPTPTDTQYF. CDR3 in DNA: TGTGCCAGCAGTTTTCGCTCACCCACACCCACAGATACGCAGTATTTT.

The CDR3 reads CASSMTQGAIQPQHF. The DNA for the CDR3 is TGTGCCAGCAGCATGACCCAGGGGGCGATTCAGCCCCAGCATTTT. This chain joins TRBV5-5 and TRBJ1-5, with TRBD1 identical over 8 bases. J gave up 6 bases and V 4 bases, and 9 bases lay outside the gene matches. This CDR3 is 15 amino acids long. Per the germline V gene, CDR1 is SGHKS and CDR2 is YYEKEE (reference sequence).

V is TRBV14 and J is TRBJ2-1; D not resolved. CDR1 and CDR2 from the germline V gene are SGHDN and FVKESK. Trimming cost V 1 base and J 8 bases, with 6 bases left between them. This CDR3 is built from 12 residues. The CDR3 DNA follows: TGTGCCAGCAGCCAAGTGTGGGATGAGCAGTTCTTC. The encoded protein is CASSQVWDEQFF.

CDR3 in amino acids: CSVDFMKGKAYGYTF. The CDR3 DNA reads as TGCAGCGTTGATTTTATGAAGGGTAAGGCCTATGGCTACACCTTC. The chain has TRBV29-1 and TRBJ1-2; the D is unclear. Trimming removed 3 bases at V and 4 bases at J, with 18 bases between. The germline CDR1 and CDR2 sequences are SQVTM and ANQGSEA. CDR3 size: 15 residues.

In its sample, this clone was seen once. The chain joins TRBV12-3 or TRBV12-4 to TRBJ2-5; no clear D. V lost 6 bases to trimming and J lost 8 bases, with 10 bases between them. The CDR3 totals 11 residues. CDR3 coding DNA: TGTGCCAGCAGCGGTCAAGTCACCCAGTACTTC. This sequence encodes CASSGQVTQYF.

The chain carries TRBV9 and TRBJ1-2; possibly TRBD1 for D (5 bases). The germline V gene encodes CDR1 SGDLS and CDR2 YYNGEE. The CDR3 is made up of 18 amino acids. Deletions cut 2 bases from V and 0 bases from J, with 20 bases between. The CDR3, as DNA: TGTGCCAGCAGCGTTACCGGGACTCAAAGGGGAGCTAACTATGGCTACACCTTC. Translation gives CASSVTGTQRGANYGYTF.